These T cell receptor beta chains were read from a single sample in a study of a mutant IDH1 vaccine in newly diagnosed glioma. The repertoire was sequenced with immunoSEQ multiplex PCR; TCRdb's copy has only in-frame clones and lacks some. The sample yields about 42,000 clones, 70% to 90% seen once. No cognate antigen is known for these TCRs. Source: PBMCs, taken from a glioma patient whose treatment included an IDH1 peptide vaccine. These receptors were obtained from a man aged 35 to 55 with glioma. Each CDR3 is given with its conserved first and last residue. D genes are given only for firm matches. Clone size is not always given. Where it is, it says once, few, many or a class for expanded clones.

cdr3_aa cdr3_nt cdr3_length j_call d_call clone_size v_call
CASSLSPGRGGYTF TGTGCCAGCAGCTTGAGTCCGGGGAGAGGTGGCTACACCTTC 14 TRBJ1-2 . . TRBV9
CASNKGQGPQHF TGTGCCAGCAATAAAGGTCAAGGGCCCCAGCATTTT 12 TRBJ1-5 . . TRBV2
CASSQGGAGGQPQHF TGCGCCAGCAGCCAAGGGGGGGCAGGGGGTCAGCCCCAGCATTTT 15 TRBJ1-5 TRBD1 few TRBV4-1
CASSTGTAKNIQYF TGTGCCAGCTCGACCGGGACAGCCAAAAACATTCAGTACTTC 14 TRBJ2-4 . . TRBV27
CASSGQEAKNIQYF TGTGCCAGCAGCGGTCAAGAAGCCAAAAACATTCAGTACTTC 14 TRBJ2-4 . . TRBV7-2
CSVGSPAGNTIYF TGCAGCGTTGGAAGTCCCGCTGGAAACACCATATATTTT 13 TRBJ1-3 . few TRBV29-1
CASNIGTPNQPQHF TGTGCCAGTAACATCGGGACTCCGAATCAGCCCCAGCATTTT 14 TRBJ1-5 . . TRBV19
CASSQALTLAKNIQYF TGCGCCAGCAGCCAAGCACTGACTCTAGCCAAAAACATTCAGTACTTC 16 TRBJ2-4 . . TRBV4-1
CASSRRWSSYEQYF TGTGCCAGCAGCCGACGCTGGAGCTCCTACGAGCAGTACTTC 14 TRBJ2-7 . . TRBV7-8
CASSTSQGETQYF TGTGCCAGCAGCACCTCGCAGGGAGAGACCCAGTACTTC 13 TRBJ2-5 . few TRBV7-7
CASSPGTSVYLRAAKNIQYF TGTGCCAGCTCACCCGGAACTAGTGTATATCTTCGGGCTGCCAAAAACATTCAGTACTTC 20 TRBJ2-4 . . TRBV18
CASSLVGTVGEKLFF TGCGCCAGCAGCTTGGTTGGGACAGTAGGGGAAAAACTGTTTTTT 15 TRBJ1-4 TRBD1 . TRBV5-1
CASSQGGAGYEQYF TGTGCCAGCAGCCAAGGGGGAGCGGGCTACGAGCAGTACTTC 14 TRBJ2-7 . once TRBV4-2
CASSITTYNEQFF TGTGCCAGTAGTATAACTACCTACAATGAGCAGTTCTTC 13 TRBJ2-1 . . TRBV19
CASTAGRADTQYF TGTGCCAGCACCGCGGGCAGGGCAGATACGCAGTATTTT 13 TRBJ2-3 . . TRBV6-5
CASSPTGLGGKTQYF TGCGCCAGCAGCCCGACGGGCCTGGGGGGAAAGACCCAGTACTTC 15 TRBJ2-5 . . TRBV5-1
CASSQLEGGLGNTIYF TGCGCCAGCAGCCAACTGGAAGGGGGTCTTGGAAACACCATATATTTT 16 TRBJ1-3 . . TRBV4-3
CATGVSTSGITDTQYF TGTGCCACGGGTGTTTCGACTAGCGGGATCACAGATACGCAGTATTTT 16 TRBJ2-3 TRBD2 few TRBV2
CASSLAKSQGGHEQYF TGTGCCAGCAGCTTAGCGAAATCACAGGGTGGCCACGAGCAGTACTTC 16 TRBJ2-7 . medium-sized TRBV13
CASSLYSGRNEQYF TGCGCCAGCAGCCTTTACAGCGGGAGGAACGAGCAGTACTTC 14 TRBJ2-7 TRBD2 few TRBV5-1
CASSLDRTGRTGELFF TGTGCCAGCAGCTTGGACAGGACAGGGAGGACCGGGGAGCTGTTTTTT 16 TRBJ2-2 TRBD1 . TRBV5-5
CASMGSSYNEQFF TGCGCCAGCATGGGAAGCTCCTACAATGAGCAGTTCTTC 13 TRBJ2-1 . . TRBV5-1
CASSSQGQGRPYEQYF TGTGCCAGCAGTTCCCAAGGACAGGGGAGGCCCTACGAGCAGTACTTC 16 TRBJ2-7 TRBD1 few TRBV6-6
CASSSGQGITGYTF TGTGCCAGCAGTTCCGGACAGGGGATCACTGGCTACACCTTC 14 TRBJ1-2 TRBD1 . TRBV6-4
CASSLKGSLQIYEQYF TGTGCCAGCAGCTTAAAGGGTTCGTTACAAATCTACGAGCAGTACTTC 16 TRBJ2-7 . . TRBV7-2
CASSLKGLAPTHEQYF TGTGCCAGCAGCTTAAAGGGACTAGCGCCGACCCACGAGCAGTACTTC 16 TRBJ2-7 TRBD2 . TRBV11-3
CASSLLSLNTEAFF TGTGCCAGCAGCTTGTTGAGCTTGAACACTGAAGCTTTCTTT 14 TRBJ1-1 . . TRBV5-5
CASSSTGQAKYEQYF TGTGCCAGCAGTAGTACGGGACAGGCTAAATACGAGCAGTACTTC 15 TRBJ2-7 TRBD1 once TRBV6-5
CASRPANTGELFF TGTGCCAGCAGGCCAGCGAACACCGGGGAGCTGTTTTTT 13 TRBJ2-2 . . TRBV27
CATEPRQGADEQYF TGTGCCACCGAACCCCGACAGGGCGCTGACGAGCAGTACTTC 14 TRBJ2-7 TRBD1 . TRBV10-3
CASTERVRGGQPQHF TGTGCCAGCACCGAAAGGGTAAGGGGGGGCCAGCCCCAGCATTTT 15 TRBJ1-5 . . TRBV2
CASSTRTEGYGYTF TGTGCCAGCAGCACCAGGACAGAGGGCTATGGCTACACCTTC 14 TRBJ1-2 . . TRBV7-2
CASSQDVTGPKNIQYF TGCGCCAGCAGCCAAGATGTGACAGGGCCCAAAAACATTCAGTACTTC 16 TRBJ2-4 TRBD1 few TRBV4-1
CASSLLQVGKLFF TGTGCCAGCAGTTTACTACAGGTGGGAAAACTGTTTTTT 13 TRBJ1-4 . . TRBV28
CASSHSGTGGYEQYF TGCGCCAGCAGCCACTCCGGGACAGGGGGCTACGAGCAGTACTTC 15 TRBJ2-7 TRBD1 . TRBV4-1
CASSLEYRNQPQHF TGTGCCAGTAGTCTAGAATATCGCAATCAGCCCCAGCATTTT 14 TRBJ1-5 . . TRBV19
CASSLGPNTGPNSNQPQHF TGTGCCAGCAGCTTGGGTCCGAACACCGGGCCGAATAGCAATCAGCCCCAGCATTTT 19 TRBJ1-5 . . TRBV5-6
CASSDGTGGNEQFF TGTGCCAGCAGTGACGGGACAGGGGGCAATGAGCAGTTCTTC 14 TRBJ2-1 TRBD1 . TRBV6-4
CASSTTLASTSTDTQYF TGCGCCAGCAGCACCACGTTAGCGAGCACTAGCACAGATACGCAGTATTTT 17 TRBJ2-3 . . TRBV5-1
CASSQLPLGLAPETQYF TGCGCCAGCAGCCAGCTTCCCCTTGGACTAGCCCCAGAGACCCAGTACTTC 17 TRBJ2-5 TRBD2 . TRBV4-1
CASSLGLAATDTQYF TGTGCCAGCAGCTTGGGACTAGCGGCCACAGATACGCAGTATTTT 15 TRBJ2-3 TRBD2 . TRBV9
CASSLKVGGSSYEQYF TGCGCCAGCAGCTTGAAAGTTGGCGGGAGCTCCTACGAGCAGTACTTC 16 TRBJ2-7 TRBD2 . TRBV5-1
CASSRNAGTGGNQPQHF TGTGCCAGCAGCCGAAACGCCGGGACAGGGGGTAACCAGCCCCAGCATTTT 17 TRBJ1-5 TRBD1 . TRBV7-8
CASSQVRGQRRETQYF TGCGCCAGCAGCCAAGTTCGTGGGCAGCGAAGGGAGACCCAGTACTTC 16 TRBJ2-5 . . TRBV4-3
CASSTDRSSYEQYF TGTGCCAGCTCAACGGACAGGAGTAGCTACGAGCAGTACTTC 14 TRBJ2-7 TRBD1 . TRBV18
CASSPMRSYEQYF TGTGCCAGCAGCCCGATGCGCTCCTACGAGCAGTACTTC 13 TRBJ2-7 . . TRBV5-6
CASSWKREIDYEQFF TGTGCCAGCAGCTGGAAGCGGGAGATTGACTATGAGCAGTTCTTC 15 TRBJ2-1 TRBD2 once TRBV13
CASRLAIHNGGYTF TGTGCAAGTCGCTTAGCAATCCATAATGGGGGCTACACCTTC 14 TRBJ1-2 . once TRBV12-2
CASSWAGNNEQFF TGTGCCAGCAGCTGGGCAGGGAACAATGAGCAGTTCTTC 13 TRBJ2-1 . . TRBV7-2
CASSSTSGSTDTQYF TGTGCCAGCAGTTCGACTAGCGGGAGCACAGATACGCAGTATTTT 15 TRBJ2-3 TRBD2 . TRBV6-4
CAISEGLAGADTQYF TGTGCCATCAGTGAGGGACTAGCGGGAGCAGATACGCAGTATTTT 15 TRBJ2-3 TRBD2 . TRBV10-3
CASSQDNGNYGYTF TGTGCCAGCAGCCAAGACAACGGAAACTATGGCTACACCTTC 14 TRBJ1-2 . . TRBV14
CASSLVDWAYEQYF TGTGCCAGCAGCTTAGTGGACTGGGCCTACGAGCAGTACTTC 14 TRBJ2-7 . . TRBV7-2
CASSADRGRFEQYF TGTGCCAGCAGCGCGGACAGGGGGCGGTTTGAGCAGTACTTC 14 TRBJ2-7 TRBD1 . TRBV7-2
CASSFRDFTGNEQFF TGTGCCAGCAGTTTCCGGGACTTTACTGGCAATGAGCAGTTCTTC 15 TRBJ2-1 . . TRBV27